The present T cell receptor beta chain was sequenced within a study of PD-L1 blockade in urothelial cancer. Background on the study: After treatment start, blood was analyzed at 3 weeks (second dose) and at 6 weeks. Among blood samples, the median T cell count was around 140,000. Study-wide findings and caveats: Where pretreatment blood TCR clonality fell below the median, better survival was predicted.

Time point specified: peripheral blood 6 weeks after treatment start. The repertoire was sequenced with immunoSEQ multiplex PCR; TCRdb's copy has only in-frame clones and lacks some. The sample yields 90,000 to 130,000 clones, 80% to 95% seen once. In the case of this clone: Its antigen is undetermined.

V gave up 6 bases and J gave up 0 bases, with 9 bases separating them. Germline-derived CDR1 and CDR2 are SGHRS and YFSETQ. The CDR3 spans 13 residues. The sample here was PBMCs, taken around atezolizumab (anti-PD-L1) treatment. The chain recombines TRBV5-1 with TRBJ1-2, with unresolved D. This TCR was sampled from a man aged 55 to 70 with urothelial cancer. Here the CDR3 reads CASTREPNYGYTF. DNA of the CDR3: TGCGCCAGCACGCGGGAGCCTAACTATGGCTACACCTTC.